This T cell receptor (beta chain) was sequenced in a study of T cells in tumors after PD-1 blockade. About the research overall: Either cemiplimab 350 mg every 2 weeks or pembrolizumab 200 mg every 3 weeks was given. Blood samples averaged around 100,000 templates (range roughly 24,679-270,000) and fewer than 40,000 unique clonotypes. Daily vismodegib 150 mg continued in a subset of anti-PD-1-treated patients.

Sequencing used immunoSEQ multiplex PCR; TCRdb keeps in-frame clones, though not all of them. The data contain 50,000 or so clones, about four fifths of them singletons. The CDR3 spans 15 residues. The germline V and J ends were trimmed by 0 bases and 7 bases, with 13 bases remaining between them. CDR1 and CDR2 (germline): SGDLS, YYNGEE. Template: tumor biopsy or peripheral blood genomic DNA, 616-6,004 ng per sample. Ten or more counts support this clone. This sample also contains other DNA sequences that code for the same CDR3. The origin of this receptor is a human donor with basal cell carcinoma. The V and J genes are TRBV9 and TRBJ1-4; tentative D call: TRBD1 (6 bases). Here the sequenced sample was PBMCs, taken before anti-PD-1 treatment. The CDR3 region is CASSVGPGDGEKLFF. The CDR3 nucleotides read TGTGCCAGCAGCGTAGGTCCAGGGGACGGTGAAAAACTGTTTTTT.